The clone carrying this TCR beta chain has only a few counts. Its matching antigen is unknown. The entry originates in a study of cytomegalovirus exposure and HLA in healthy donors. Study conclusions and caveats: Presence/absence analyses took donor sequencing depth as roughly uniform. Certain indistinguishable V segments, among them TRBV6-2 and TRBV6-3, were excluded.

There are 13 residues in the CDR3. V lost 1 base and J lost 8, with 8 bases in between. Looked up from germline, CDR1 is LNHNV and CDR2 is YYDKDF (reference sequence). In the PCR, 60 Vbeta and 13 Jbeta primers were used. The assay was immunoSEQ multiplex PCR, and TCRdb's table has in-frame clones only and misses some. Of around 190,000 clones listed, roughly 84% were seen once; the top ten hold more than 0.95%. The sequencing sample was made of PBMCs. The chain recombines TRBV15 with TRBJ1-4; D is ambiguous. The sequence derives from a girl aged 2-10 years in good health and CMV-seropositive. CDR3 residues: CATSRVRLEKLFF. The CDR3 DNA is TGTGCCACCAGCAGAGTCCGTTTAGAAAAACTGTTTTTT.